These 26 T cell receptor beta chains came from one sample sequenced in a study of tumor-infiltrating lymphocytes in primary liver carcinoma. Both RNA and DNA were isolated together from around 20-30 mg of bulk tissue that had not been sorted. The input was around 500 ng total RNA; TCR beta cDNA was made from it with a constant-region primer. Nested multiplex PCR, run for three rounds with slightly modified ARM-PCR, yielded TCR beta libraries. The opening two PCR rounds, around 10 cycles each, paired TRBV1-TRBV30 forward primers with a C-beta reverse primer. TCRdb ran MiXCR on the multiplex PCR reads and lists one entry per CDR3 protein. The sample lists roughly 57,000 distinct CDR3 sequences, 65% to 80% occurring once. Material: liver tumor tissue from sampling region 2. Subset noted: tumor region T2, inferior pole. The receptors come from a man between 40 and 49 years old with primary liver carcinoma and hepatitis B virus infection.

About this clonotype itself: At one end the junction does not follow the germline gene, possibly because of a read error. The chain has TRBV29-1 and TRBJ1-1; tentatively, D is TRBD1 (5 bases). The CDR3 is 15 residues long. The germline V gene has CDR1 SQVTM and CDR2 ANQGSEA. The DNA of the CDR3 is TGCAGCGTTGCCGGGGGGTGGGGCATGAACACTGAAACTTTCTTT. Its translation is CSVAGGWGMNTETFF.

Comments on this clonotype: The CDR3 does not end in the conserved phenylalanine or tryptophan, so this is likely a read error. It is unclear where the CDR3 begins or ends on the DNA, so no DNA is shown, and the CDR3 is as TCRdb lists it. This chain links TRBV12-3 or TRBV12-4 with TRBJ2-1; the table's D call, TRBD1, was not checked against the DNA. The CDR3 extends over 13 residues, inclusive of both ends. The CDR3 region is CASSLGQNNEQFL.

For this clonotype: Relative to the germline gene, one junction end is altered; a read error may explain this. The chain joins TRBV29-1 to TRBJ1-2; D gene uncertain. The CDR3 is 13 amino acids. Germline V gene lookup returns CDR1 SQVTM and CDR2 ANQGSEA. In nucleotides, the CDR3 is TGCAGCGTTGCCACGGACGGATACTATGGCTACGCCTTC. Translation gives CSVATDGYYGYAF.

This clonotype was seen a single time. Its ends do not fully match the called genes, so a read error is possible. CDR3 amino acids: CASSVRGIYQPQHF. CDR3 in DNA: TGCGCCAGTAGTGTCAGGGGGATCTATCAGCCCCAGCATTTT. V is TRBV10-2 and J is TRBJ1-5; 7 bases agree with TRBD1. The V gene's germline CDR1 is WSHSY and CDR2 SAAADI. The CDR3 loop spans 14 amino acids.

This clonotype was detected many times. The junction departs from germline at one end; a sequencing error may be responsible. CDR3 nucleotide sequence: TGCAACGTTTCCGGGACAGGGGCGTCAGATACGCGGTATTTT. Its protein product is CNVSGTGASDTRYF. The V and J genes are TRBV29-1 and TRBJ2-3, with TRBD1 identical over 10 bases. This CDR3 has 14 amino acids. From germline, CDR1 is SQVTM and CDR2 ANQGSEA.

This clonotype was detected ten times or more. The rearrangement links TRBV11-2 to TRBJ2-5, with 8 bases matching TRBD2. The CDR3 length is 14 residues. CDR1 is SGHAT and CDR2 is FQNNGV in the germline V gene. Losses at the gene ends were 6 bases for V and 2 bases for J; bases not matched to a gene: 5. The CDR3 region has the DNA TGTGCCAGCAGGTTCAGCGGGGGACAAGAGACCCAGTACTTC. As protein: CASRFSGGQETQYF.

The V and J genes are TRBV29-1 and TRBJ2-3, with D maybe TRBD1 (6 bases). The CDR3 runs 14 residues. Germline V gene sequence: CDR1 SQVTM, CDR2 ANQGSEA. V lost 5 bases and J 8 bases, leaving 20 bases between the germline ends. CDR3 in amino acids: CSVSGAGASVTQYF. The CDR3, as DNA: TGCAGCGTTTCCGGGGCAGGGGCGTCAGTTACGCAGTATTTT.

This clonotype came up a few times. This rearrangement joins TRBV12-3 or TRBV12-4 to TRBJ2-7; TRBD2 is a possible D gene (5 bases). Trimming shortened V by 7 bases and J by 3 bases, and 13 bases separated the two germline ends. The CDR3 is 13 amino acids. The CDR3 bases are TGTGCCAGCACCCGACGGGAATACTACGAGCAGTACTTC. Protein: CASTRREYYEQYF.

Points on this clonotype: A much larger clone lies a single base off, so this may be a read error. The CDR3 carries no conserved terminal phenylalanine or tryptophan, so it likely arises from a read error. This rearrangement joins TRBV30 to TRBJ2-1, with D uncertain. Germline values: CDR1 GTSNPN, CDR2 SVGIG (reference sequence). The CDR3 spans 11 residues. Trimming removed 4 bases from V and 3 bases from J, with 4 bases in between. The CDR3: CAWNDYNEQFS. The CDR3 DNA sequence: TGTGCCTGGAACGACTACAATGAGCAGTTCTCC.

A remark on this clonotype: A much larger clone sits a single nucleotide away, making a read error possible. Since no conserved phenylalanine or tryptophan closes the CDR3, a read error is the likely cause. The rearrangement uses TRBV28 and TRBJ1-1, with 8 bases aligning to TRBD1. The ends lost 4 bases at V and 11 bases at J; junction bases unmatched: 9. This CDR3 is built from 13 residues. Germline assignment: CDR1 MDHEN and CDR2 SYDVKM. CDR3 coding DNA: TGTGCCAGCAGTTCGTGGACAGGGAGGGATGCTTTCCTT. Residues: CASSSWTGRDAFL.

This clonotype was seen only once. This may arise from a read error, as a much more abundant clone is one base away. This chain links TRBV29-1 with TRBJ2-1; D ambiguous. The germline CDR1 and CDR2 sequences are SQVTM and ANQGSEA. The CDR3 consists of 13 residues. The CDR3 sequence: CIVLVSSGHEQFF. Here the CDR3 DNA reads TGCATCGTTCTGGTATCGTCCGGGCATGAGCAGTTCTTC.

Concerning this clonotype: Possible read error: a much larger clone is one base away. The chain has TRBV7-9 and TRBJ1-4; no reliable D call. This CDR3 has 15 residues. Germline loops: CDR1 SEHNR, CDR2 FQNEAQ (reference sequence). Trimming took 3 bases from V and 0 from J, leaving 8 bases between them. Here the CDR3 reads CASSFYGATNEKLFF. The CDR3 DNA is TGTGCCAGCAGCTTCTACGGTGCAACTAATGAAAAACTGTTTTTT.

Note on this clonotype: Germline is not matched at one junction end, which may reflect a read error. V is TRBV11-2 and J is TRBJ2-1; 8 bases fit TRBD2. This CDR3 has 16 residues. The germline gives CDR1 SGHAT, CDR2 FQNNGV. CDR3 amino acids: CASSLELLAGLNEQFF. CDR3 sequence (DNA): TGTGCCAGCAGCTTAGAGCTCTTAGCGGGATTGAATGAGCAATTCTTC.

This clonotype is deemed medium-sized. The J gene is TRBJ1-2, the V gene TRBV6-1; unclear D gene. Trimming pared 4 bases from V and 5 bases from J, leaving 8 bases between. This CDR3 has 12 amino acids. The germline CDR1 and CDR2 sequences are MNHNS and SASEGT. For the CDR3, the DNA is TGTGCCAGCAGTGCCGGCAGTTATGGCTACACCTTC. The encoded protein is CASSAGSYGYTF.

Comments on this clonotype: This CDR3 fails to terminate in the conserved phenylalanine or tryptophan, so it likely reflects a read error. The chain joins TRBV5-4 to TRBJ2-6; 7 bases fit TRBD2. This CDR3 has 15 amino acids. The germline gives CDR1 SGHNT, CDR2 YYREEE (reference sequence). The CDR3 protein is CTSSLGLAGANVLTY. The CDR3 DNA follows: TGTACCAGCAGCCTTGGACTAGCTGGGGCCAACGTCCTGACTTAC.

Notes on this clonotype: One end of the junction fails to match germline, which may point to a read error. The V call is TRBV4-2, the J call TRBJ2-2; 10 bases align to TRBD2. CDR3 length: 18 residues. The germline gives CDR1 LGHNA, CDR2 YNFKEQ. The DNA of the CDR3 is TGTGCCAACAGCCAAGGGGCTAGCGGGAGTCCAAATCCCGGGGAGCTGTTTTTT. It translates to CANSQGASGSPNPGELFF.

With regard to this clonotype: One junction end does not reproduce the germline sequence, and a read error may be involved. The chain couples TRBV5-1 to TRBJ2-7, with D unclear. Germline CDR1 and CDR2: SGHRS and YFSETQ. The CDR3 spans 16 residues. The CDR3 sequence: CASSLGSTCLVYEQCF. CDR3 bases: TGCGCCAGCAGCTTGGGATCCACATGTCTCGTGTACGAGCAGTGCTTC.

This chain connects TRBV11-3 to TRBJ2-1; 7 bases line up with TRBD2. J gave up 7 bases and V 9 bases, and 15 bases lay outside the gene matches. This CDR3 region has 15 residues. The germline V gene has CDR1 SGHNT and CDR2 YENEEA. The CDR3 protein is CARSAGTTEINEQFF. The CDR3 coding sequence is TGTGCCAGGAGCGCTGGGACTACAGAGATTAATGAGCAGTTCTTC.

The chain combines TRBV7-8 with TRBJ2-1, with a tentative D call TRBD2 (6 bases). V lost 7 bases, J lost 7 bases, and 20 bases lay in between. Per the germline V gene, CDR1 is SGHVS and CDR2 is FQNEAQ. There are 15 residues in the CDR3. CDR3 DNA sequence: TGTGCCAGCAAGCCGACTAGTGGGATAGAGAATGAGCAGTTCTTC. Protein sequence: CASKPTSGIENEQFF.

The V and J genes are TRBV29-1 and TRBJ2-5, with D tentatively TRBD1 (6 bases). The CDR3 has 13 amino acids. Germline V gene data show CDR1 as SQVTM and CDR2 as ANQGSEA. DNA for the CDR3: TGCATCAGACTCACCCAGGGGATGGGGACCCAGTACTTC. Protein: CIRLTQGMGTQYF.

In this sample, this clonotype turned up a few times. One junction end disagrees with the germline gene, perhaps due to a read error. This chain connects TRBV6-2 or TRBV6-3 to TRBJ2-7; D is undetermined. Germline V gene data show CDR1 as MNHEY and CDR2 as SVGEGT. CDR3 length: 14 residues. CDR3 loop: CTSNDAKGRYEQYF. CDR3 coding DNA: TGTACCAGCAACGACGCCAAGGGAAGGTACGAGCAGTACTTC.

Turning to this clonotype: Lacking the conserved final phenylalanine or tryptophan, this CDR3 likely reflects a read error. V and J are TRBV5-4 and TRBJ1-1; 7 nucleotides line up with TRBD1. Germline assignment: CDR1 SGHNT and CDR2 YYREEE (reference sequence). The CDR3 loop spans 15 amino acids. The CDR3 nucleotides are TGCGCCAGCAGCTTGACAGGGTCGAAGAACACTGAAGCTTTCATT. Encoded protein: CASSLTGSKNTEAFI.

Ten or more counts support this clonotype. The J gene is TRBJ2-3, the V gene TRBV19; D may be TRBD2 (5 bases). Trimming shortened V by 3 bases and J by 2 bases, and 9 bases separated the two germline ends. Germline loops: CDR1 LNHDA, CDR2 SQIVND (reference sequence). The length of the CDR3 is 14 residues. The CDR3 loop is CASSIIGNTDTQYF. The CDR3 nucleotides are TGTGCCAGTAGTATTATCGGGAACACAGATACGCAGTATTTT. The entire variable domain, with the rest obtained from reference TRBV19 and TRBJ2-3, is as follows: DGGITQSPKYLFRKEGQNVTLSCEQNLNHDAMYWYRQDPGQGLRLIYYSQIVNDFQKGDIAEGYSVSREKKESFPLTVTSAQKNPTAFYLCASSIIGNTDTQYFGPGTRLTVL.

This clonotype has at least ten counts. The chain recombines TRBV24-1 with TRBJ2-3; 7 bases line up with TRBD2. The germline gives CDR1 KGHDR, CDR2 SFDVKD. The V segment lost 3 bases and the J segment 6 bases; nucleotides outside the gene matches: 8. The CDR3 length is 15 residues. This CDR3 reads CATSDRGSGTDTQYF. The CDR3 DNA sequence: TGTGCCACCAGTGATCGGGGAAGCGGGACGGATACGCAGTATTTT.

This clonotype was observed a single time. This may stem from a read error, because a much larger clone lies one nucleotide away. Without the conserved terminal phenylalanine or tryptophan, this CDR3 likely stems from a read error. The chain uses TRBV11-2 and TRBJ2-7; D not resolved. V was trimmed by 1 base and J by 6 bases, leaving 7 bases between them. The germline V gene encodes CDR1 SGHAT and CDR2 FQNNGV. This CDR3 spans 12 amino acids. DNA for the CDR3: TGTGCCAGCAGCTTAGCGGCCGGCGAGCAGTACATC. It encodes CASSLAAGEQYI.

The CDR3 sequence: CASSLSFGNYEQYF. The DNA for the CDR3 is TGTGCCAGCAGCTTATCGTTTGGCAACTACGAGCAGTACTTC. The J gene is TRBJ2-7, the V gene TRBV11-2; D ambiguous. The CDR3 contains 14 residues. V was cut by 2 bases and J by 3 bases, with 11 bases left in between. Germline-derived CDR1 and CDR2 are SGHAT and FQNNGV. Filled out from reference TRBV11-2 and TRBJ2-7, the complete variable domain reads EAGVAQSPRYKIIEKRQSVAFWCNPISGHATLYWYQQILGQGPKLLIQFQNNGVVDDSQLPKDRFSAERLKGVDSTLKIQPAKLEDSAVYLCASSLSFGNYEQYFGPGTRLTVT.